Detailed here is one T cell receptor (beta chain). Its antigen is currently unknown. The data were obtained in a study of identical twins. TCRdb recomputed calls from the 5' RACE reads with MiXCR, one row per CDR3 protein. This sample carries 270,000 or so distinct CDR3 sequences, about 8.9% of them seen once, and the ten largest clones take less than 4%. Per germline, CDR1 LGHNT and CDR2 FRNRAP. The CDR3 runs to 11 residues. Between the trimmed V and J ends, which lost 4 bases and 4 bases, there was a span of 4 bases. Findings of the study overall: Within twin pairs, the out-of-frame alpha sequences they shared showed excess low generation probability.

A further study also used this sample, focusing on yellow fever vaccine responses in identical twins.

Material for sequencing was CD8+ T cells sorted from blood. The origin of this receptor is a woman aged 18-29 years in good health. The rearrangement links TRBV12-5 to TRBJ1-1; D not certain. The CDR3 DNA is TGTGCTAGTGGTTGGGGCACTGAAGCTTTCTTT. This codes for CASGWGTEAFF.